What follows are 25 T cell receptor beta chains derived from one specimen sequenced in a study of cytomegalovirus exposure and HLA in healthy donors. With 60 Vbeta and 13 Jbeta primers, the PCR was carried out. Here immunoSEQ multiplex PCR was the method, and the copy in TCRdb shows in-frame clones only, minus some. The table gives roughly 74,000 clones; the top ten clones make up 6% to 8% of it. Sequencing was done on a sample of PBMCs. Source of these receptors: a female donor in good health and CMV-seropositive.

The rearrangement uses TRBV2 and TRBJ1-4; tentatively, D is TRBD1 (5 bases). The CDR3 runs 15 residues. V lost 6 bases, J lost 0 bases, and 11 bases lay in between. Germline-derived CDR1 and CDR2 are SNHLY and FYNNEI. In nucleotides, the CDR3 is TGTGCCAGCAGGGCGGGACGGACAACTAATGAAAAACTGTTTTTT. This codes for CASRAGRTTNEKLFF. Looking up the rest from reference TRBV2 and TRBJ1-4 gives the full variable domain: EPEVTQTPSHQVTQMGQEVILRCVPISNHLYFYWYRQILGQKVEFLVSFYNNEISEKSEIFDDQFSVERPDGSNFTLKIRSTKLEDSAMYFCASRAGRTTNEKLFFGSGTQLSVL.

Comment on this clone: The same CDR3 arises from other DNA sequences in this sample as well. CDR3 residues: CAPSLVEASDYRQETQYF. CDR3 nucleotides: TGTGCCCCCAGCTTGGTAGAGGCGTCGGACTACCGACAAGAGACCCAGTACTTC. The chain combines TRBV5-6 with TRBJ2-5, with D possibly being TRBD2 (6 bases). The CDR3 contains 18 residues. V lost 10 bases and J 2 bases, leaving 30 bases between the germline ends. The germline gives CDR1 SGHDT, CDR2 YYEEEE.

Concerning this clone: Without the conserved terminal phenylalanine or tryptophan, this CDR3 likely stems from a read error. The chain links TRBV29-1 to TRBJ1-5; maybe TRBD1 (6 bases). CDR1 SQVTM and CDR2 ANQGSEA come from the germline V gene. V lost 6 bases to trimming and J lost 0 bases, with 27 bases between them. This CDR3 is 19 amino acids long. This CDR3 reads CSVASPGHRIVYSNQPQHL. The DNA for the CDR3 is TGCAGCGTGGCAAGCCCGGGACATCGAATTGTCTATAGCAATCAGCCCCAGCATCTT.

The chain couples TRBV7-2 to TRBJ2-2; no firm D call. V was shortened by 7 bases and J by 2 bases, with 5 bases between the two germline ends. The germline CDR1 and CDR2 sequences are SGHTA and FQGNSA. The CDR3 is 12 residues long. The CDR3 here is CASTYNTGELFF. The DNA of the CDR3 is TGTGCCAGCACCTATAACACCGGGGAGCTGTTTTTT.

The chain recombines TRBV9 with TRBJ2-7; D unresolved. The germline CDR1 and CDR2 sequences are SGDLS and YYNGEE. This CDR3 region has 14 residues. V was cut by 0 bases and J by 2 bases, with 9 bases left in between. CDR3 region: CASSVGEVPYEQYF. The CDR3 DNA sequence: TGTGCCAGCAGCGTAGGAGAAGTCCCCTACGAGCAGTACTTC.

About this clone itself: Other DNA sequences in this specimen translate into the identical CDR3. The CDR3 region is CASSVAGTGELFF. The CDR3 DNA is TGTGCCAGCAGCGTAGCGGGGACCGGGGAGCTGTTTTTT. This chain joins TRBV9 and TRBJ2-2; D is perhaps TRBD2 (5 bases). The CDR3 is 13 amino acids. Germline CDR1 and CDR2: SGDLS and YYNGEE. V lost 0 bases and J 5 bases, leaving 5 bases between the germline ends.

CDR3 sequence: CASSPKRGGYNEQFF. As DNA, the CDR3 is TGTGCCAGCTCACCGAAGCGGGGGGGGTACAATGAGCAGTTCTTC. The genes are TRBV18 and TRBJ2-1; 10 nucleotides line up with TRBD2. The germline gives CDR1 KGHSH, CDR2 LQKENI. V dropped 3 bases and J dropped 4; count of bases not matched to a gene: 3. There are 15 residues in the CDR3.

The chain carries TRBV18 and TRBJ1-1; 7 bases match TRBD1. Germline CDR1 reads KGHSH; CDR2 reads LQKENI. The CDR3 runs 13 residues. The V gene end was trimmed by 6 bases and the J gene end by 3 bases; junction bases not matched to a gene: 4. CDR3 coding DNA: TGTGCCAGCTCCCTCGACAGGGACACTGAAGCTTTCTTT. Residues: CASSLDRDTEAFF. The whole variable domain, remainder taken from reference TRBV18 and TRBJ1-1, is NAGVMQNPRHLVRRRGQEARLRCSPMKGHSHVYWYRQLPEEGLKFMVYLQKENIIDESGMPKERFSAEFPKEGPSILRIQQVVRGDSAAYFCASSLDRDTEAFFGQGTRLTVV.

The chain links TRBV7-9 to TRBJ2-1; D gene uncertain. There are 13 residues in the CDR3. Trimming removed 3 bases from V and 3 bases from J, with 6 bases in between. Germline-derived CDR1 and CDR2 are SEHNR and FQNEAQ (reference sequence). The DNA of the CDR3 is TGTGCCAGCAGCTTGGGCAGCTACAATGAGCAGTTCTTC. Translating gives CASSLGSYNEQFF. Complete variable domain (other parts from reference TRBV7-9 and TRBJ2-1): DTGVSQNPRHKITKRGQNVTFRCDPISEHNRLYWYRQTLGQGPEFLTYFQNEAQLEKSRLLSDRFSAERPKGSFSTLEIQRTEQGDSAMYLCASSLGSYNEQFFGPGTRLTVL.

CDR3 sequence reads: CASSINSQETQYF. The CDR3 DNA reads TGTGCCAGTAGTATAAACAGCCAAGAGACCCAGTACTTC. The chain carries TRBV19 and TRBJ2-5, with unresolved D. V lost 2 bases, J lost 1 base, and 5 bases lay in between. CDR3 length: 13 amino acids. Germline assignment: CDR1 LNHDA and CDR2 SQIVND (reference sequence).

The CDR3 DNA reads TGTGCCTGGACAGGGGGCGCTGGCAATCAGCCCCAGCATTTT. This translates into CAWTGGAGNQPQHF. This rearrangement joins TRBV30 to TRBJ1-5; 8 nucleotides match TRBD1. With V trimmed by 4 bases and J by 2 bases, 4 bases remained unmatched. The CDR3 is 14 residues long. From germline, CDR1 is GTSNPN and CDR2 SVGIG (reference sequence).

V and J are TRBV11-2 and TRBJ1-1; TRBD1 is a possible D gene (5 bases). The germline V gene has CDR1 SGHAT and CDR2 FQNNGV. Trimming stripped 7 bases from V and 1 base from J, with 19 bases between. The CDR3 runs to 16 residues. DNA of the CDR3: TGTGCCAGCATTCTAGGGGAAGGGAAGCGGAACACTGAAGCTTTCTTT. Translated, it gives CASILGEGKRNTEAFF.

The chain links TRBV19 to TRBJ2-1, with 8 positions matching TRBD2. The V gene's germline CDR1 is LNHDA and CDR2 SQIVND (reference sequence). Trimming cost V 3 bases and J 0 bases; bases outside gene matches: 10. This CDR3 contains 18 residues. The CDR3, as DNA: TGTGCCAGTAGTATGGGTTTAGCGGGAAGAAGCTCCTACAATGAGCAGTTCTTC. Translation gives CASSMGLAGRSSYNEQFF.

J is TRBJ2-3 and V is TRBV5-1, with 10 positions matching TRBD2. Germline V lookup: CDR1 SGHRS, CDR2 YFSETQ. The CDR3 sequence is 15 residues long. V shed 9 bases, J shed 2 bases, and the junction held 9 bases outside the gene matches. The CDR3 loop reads CAITLLAGATDTQYF. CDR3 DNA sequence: TGCGCCATCACCCTTCTAGCGGGAGCCACAGATACGCAGTATTTT.

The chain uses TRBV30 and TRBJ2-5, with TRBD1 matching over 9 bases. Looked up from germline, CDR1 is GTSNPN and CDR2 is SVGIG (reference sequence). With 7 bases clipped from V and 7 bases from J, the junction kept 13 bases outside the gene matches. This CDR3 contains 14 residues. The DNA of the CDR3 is TGTGCCTTGACAGGGGGGAACATCCAGGGGACCCAGTACTTC. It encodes CALTGGNIQGTQYF.

This CDR3 reads CASSYVGLLGNTEAFF. In DNA, the CDR3 is TGTGCCAGCAGTTACGTTGGGCTTTTAGGGAACACTGAAGCTTTCTTT. The chain employs TRBV6-6 and TRBJ1-1; D unresolved. V gave up 2 bases and J gave up 1 base, with 14 bases separating them. Germline CDR1 MNHNY, CDR2 SVGAGI (reference sequence). This CDR3 spans 16 amino acids.

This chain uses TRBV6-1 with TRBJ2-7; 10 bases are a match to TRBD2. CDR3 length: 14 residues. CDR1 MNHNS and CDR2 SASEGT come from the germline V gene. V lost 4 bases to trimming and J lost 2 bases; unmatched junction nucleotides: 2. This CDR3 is CASSVSGGPYEQYF. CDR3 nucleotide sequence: TGTGCCAGCAGTGTTAGCGGGGGGCCCTACGAGCAGTACTTC.

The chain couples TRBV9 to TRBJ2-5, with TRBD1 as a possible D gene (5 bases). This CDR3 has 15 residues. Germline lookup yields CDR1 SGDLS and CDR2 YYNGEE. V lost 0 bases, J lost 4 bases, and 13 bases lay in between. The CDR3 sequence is CASSVGTGTIETQYF. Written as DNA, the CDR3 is TGTGCCAGCAGCGTAGGTACAGGTACTATAGAGACCCAGTACTTC.

The CDR3 DNA sequence: TGTGCCAGCTCTGGACAGCTTACGGATGGCTACACCTTC. This sequence encodes CASSGQLTDGYTF. This rearrangement joins TRBV14 to TRBJ1-2; D might be TRBD1 (6 bases). Germline CDR1 and CDR2: SGHDN and FVKESK. Trimming shortened V by 8 bases and J by 6 bases, and 16 bases separated the two germline ends. The CDR3 spans 13 residues.

For the CDR3, the DNA is TGTGCCAGTAGTCATTCGCACAGTAATCAGCCCCAGCATTTT. Translation: CASSHSHSNQPQHF. This sequence joins TRBV19 and TRBJ1-5; no firm D call. V shed 5 bases and J shed 4 bases, with 12 bases lying between them. Per the germline V gene, CDR1 is LNHDA and CDR2 is SQIVND (reference sequence). CDR3 size: 14 residues.

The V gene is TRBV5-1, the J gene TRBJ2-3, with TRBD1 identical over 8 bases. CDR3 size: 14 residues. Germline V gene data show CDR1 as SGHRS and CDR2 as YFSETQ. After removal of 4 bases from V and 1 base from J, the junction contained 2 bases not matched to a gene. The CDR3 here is CASSIQGGTDTQYF. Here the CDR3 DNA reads TGCGCCAGCAGCATACAGGGGGGCACAGATACGCAGTATTTT.

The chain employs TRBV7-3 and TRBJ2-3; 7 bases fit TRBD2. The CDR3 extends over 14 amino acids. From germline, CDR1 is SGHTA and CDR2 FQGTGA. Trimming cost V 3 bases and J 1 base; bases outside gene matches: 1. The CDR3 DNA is TGTGCCAGCAGCTTGGCGGGGGGCACAGATACGCAGTATTTT. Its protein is CASSLAGGTDTQYF.

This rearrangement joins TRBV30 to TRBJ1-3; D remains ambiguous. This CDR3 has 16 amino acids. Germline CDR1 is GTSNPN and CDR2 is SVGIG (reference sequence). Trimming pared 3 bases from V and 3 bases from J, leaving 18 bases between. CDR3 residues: CAWRAPDSRGGNTIYF. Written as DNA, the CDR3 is TGTGCCTGGAGGGCCCCGGACTCCCGAGGTGGAAACACCATATATTTT.

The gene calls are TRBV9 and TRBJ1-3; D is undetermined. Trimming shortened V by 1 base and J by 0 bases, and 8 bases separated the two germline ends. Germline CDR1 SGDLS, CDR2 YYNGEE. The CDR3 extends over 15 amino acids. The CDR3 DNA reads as TGTGCCAGCAGCGTAAATATTTTCTCTGGAAACACCATATATTTT. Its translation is CASSVNIFSGNTIYF.

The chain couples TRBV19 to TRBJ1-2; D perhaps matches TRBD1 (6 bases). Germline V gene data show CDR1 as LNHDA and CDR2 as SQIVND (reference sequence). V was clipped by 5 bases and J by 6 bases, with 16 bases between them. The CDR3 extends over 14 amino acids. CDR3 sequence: CASSQQGLLDGYTF. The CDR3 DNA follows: TGTGCCAGTAGTCAACAGGGATTATTAGATGGCTACACCTTC.